A selection of T cell receptor beta chains follows, all from one sample in a study of T-cell memory formation after mild COVID-19. TCRdb redid the calling of the 5' RACE reads with MiXCR, one entry per CDR3 protein. The profile shows around 200,000 distinct CDR3 sequences, over 20% of them singletons. The sequencing sample was made of PBMCs or a T cell subset sorted from them (not recorded which). All receptors derive from an adult woman who had mild COVID-19 (a few samples of this study predate the infection). Cell type and time point are not known. The CDR3 runs from the conserved cysteine through the conserved F or W. Each record gives: clone size, D gene, V gene, J gene, CDR3 protein, CDR3 DNA. The D gene is left open where the match is weak. Size is omitted from some rows. Given values are once, few, many or a class for expanded clones.

size: few; D: -; V: TRBV27; J: TRBJ2-3; CDR3: CASSFVSTDTQYF; DNA: TGTGCCAGCAGTTTTGTGTCCACAGATACGCAGTATTTT
size: -; D: -; V: TRBV6-1; J: TRBJ2-3; CDR3: CASAEKTSPPDTQYF; DNA: TGTGCCAGCGCTGAGAAAACTAGCCCTCCAGATACGCAGTATTTT
size: -; D: -; V: TRBV3-1; J: TRBJ2-5; CDR3: CASSQGYYEQETQYF; DNA: TGTGCCAGCAGCCAGGGTTACTACGAGCAAGAGACCCAGTACTTC
size: -; D: -; V: TRBV9; J: TRBJ2-5; CDR3: CASSVGGAPQETQYF; DNA: TGTGCCAGCAGCGTAGGTGGGGCCCCCCAAGAGACCCAGTACTTC
size: few; D: TRBD1; V: TRBV27; J: TRBJ2-3; CDR3: CASSFLTGGAINTQYF; DNA: TGTGCCAGCAGTTTCCTGACAGGGGGCGCGATTAATACGCAGTATTTT
size: few; D: TRBD2; V: TRBV4-1; J: TRBJ2-1; CDR3: CASSPRLAASYNEQFF; DNA: TGCGCCAGCAGTCCCCGACTAGCGGCCTCCTACAATGAGCAGTTCTTC
size: few; D: -; V: TRBV3-1; J: TRBJ1-3; CDR3: CASSQGLEPSSGNTIYF; DNA: TGTGCCAGCAGCCAAGGCTTGGAACCCAGCTCTGGAAACACCATATATTTT
size: -; D: -; V: TRBV29-1; J: TRBJ2-5; CDR3: CSVAGASETQYF; DNA: TGCAGCGTTGCTGGGGCTTCAGAGACCCAGTACTTC
size: few; D: TRBD2; V: TRBV27; J: TRBJ2-7; CDR3: CASSLFAGTSSYEQYF; DNA: TGTGCCAGCAGTTTATTCGCCGGGACTAGCTCCTACGAGCAGTACTTC
size: -; D: -; V: TRBV5-5; J: TRBJ1-1; CDR3: CASSRTVATEAFF; DNA: TGTGCCAGCAGCAGGACAGTGGCGACTGAAGCTTTCTTT
size: few; D: -; V: TRBV7-9; J: TRBJ2-5; CDR3: CASSPRDSAGETQYF; DNA: TGTGCCAGCAGCCCGCGGGACAGTGCGGGAGAGACCCAGTACTTC
size: -; D: TRBD2; V: TRBV7-9; J: TRBJ2-1; CDR3: CASSTTSGGLSYNEQFF; DNA: TGTGCCAGCAGCACCACTAGCGGGGGCCTTTCCTACAATGAGCAGTTCTTC
size: -; D: -; V: TRBV4-1; J: TRBJ2-7; CDR3: CASSQDPGQRYEQYF; DNA: TGCGCCAGCAGCCAAGATCCTGGACAGCGCTACGAGCAGTACTTC
size: few; D: -; V: TRBV6-2/TRBV6-3; J: TRBJ2-3; CDR3: CASSYDTDTQYF; DNA: TGTGCCAGCAGTTACGACACAGATACGCAGTATTTT
size: -; D: -; V: TRBV6-5; J: TRBJ2-1; CDR3: CASSYSTGWGSYNEQFF; DNA: TGTGCCAGCAGTTACTCGACTGGGTGGGGGTCCTACAATGAGCAGTTCTTC
size: -; D: TRBD2; V: TRBV6-5; J: TRBJ2-1; CDR3: CASSYSRSGRRYNEQFF; DNA: TGTGCCAGCAGTTACTCGAGAAGCGGGAGGAGGTATAATGAGCAGTTCTTC
size: many; D: -; V: TRBV14; J: TRBJ2-7; CDR3: CASSQGGEQYF; DNA: TGTGCCAGCAGCCAAGGGGGCGAGCAGTACTTC
size: few; D: TRBD2; V: TRBV4-3; J: TRBJ2-7; CDR3: CASSQGLAGGAYEQYF; DNA: TGCGCCAGCAGCCAAGGGCTAGCGGGAGGAGCGTACGAGCAGTACTTC
size: few; D: TRBD1; V: TRBV7-6; J: TRBJ2-7; CDR3: CASSPGTAFPSQYF; DNA: TGTGCCAGCAGCCCCGGGACAGCCTTCCCCTCGCAGTACTTC
size: -; D: -; V: TRBV5-1; J: TRBJ1-1; CDR3: CASSLGREMDTEAFF; DNA: TGCGCCAGCAGCTTGGGGCGAGAGATGGACACTGAAGCTTTCTTT
size: -; D: TRBD1; V: TRBV24-1; J: TRBJ2-1; CDR3: CATSDSGTGFSYNEQFF; DNA: TGTGCCACCAGTGATTCCGGGACAGGTTTCTCCTACAATGAGCAGTTCTTC
size: few; D: -; V: TRBV4-1; J: TRBJ1-1; CDR3: CASSQDLGHLNTEAFF; DNA: TGCGCCAGCAGCCAAGATCTTGGACACTTGAACACTGAAGCTTTCTTT
size: many; D: TRBD2; V: TRBV20-1; J: TRBJ2-7; CDR3: CSALLAGGLQYEQYF; DNA: TGCAGTGCGCTGCTAGCGGGAGGCCTCCAATACGAGCAGTACTTC
size: -; D: -; V: TRBV12-3/TRBV12-4; J: TRBJ2-5; CDR3: CASTLGDGNQETQYF; DNA: TGTGCCAGCACTCTGGGGGACGGAAATCAAGAGACCCAGTACTTC
size: -; D: -; V: TRBV7-9; J: TRBJ1-2; CDR3: CASSYREGYTF; DNA: TGTGCCAGCAGCTACCGGGAAGGCTACACCTTC
size: few; D: -; V: TRBV7-3; J: TRBJ1-1; CDR3: CASSRGENTEAFF; DNA: TGTGCCAGCAGCCGTGGGGAGAACACTGAAGCTTTCTTT
size: few; D: -; V: TRBV3-1; J: TRBJ1-1; CDR3: CASSLRGLPNTEAFF; DNA: TGTGCCAGCAGCCTGAGGGGGTTACCCAACACTGAAGCTTTCTTT
size: -; D: -; V: TRBV4-2; J: TRBJ2-2; CDR3: CASSPGVGDYTGELFF; DNA: TGTGCCAGCAGCCCCGGGGTCGGGGATTACACCGGGGAGCTGTTTTTT
size: -; D: -; V: TRBV4-3; J: TRBJ2-1; CDR3: CASSQLSGVSDEQFF; DNA: TGCGCCAGCAGCCAGTTATCAGGTGTATCGGATGAGCAGTTCTTC
size: many; D: -; V: TRBV18; J: TRBJ2-3; CDR3: CASSPRDRTDTQYF; DNA: TGTGCCAGCTCACCCCGGGACCGCACAGATACGCAGTATTTT
size: few; D: -; V: TRBV5-4; J: TRBJ2-1; CDR3: CASSPSGGALNEQFF; DNA: TGTGCCAGCAGCCCCTCAGGGGGGGCCCTCAATGAGCAGTTCTTC
size: few; D: -; V: TRBV4-2; J: TRBJ2-1; CDR3: CASSQDIGSDNEQFF; DNA: TGTGCCAGCAGCCAAGATATTGGGTCTGACAATGAGCAGTTCTTC
size: -; D: TRBD1; V: TRBV29-1; J: TRBJ2-7; CDR3: CSVWDSYYEQYF; DNA: TGCAGCGTATGGGACAGCTACTACGAGCAGTACTTC
size: -; D: -; V: TRBV6-1; J: TRBJ2-5; CDR3: CASSEAASTYQETQYF; DNA: TGTGCCAGCAGTGAGGCGGCCTCTACGTACCAAGAGACCCAGTACTTC
size: few; D: -; V: TRBV3-1; J: TRBJ2-5; CDR3: CASSQVGNQETQYF; DNA: TGTGCCAGCAGCCAAGTGGGGAACCAAGAGACCCAGTACTTC
size: many; D: -; V: TRBV7-2; J: TRBJ2-1; CDR3: CASSFWTTRDEQFF; DNA: TGTGCCAGCAGCTTCTGGACTACCCGCGATGAGCAGTTCTTC
size: few; D: -; V: TRBV20-1; J: TRBJ1-1; CDR3: CSARGSEWGGTEAFF; DNA: TGCAGTGCTAGAGGCTCGGAATGGGGTGGTACTGAAGCTTTCTTT
size: -; D: TRBD1; V: TRBV27; J: TRBJ2-5; CDR3: CASSFDRGAETQYF; DNA: TGTGCCAGCAGTTTTGACAGGGGTGCGGAGACCCAGTACTTC
size: few; D: -; V: TRBV19; J: TRBJ2-2; CDR3: CASSKRGELFF; DNA: TGTGCCAGTAGTAAGAGAGGGGAGCTGTTTTTT
size: few; D: -; V: TRBV4-1; J: TRBJ1-1; CDR3: CASSPRTGTTEAFF; DNA: TGCGCCAGCAGCCCACGCACAGGGACCACTGAAGCTTTCTTT
size: -; D: -; V: TRBV15; J: TRBJ1-1; CDR3: CATSRGNTEAFF; DNA: TGTGCCACCAGCAGAGGTAACACTGAAGCTTTCTTT
size: few; D: -; V: TRBV19; J: TRBJ1-1; CDR3: CATTTGNTEAFF; DNA: TGTGCCACCACGACAGGGAACACTGAAGCTTTCTTT
size: -; D: -; V: TRBV15; J: TRBJ2-7; CDR3: CATRAGASYEQYF; DNA: TGTGCCACCAGGGCAGGGGCCTCCTACGAGCAGTACTTC
size: -; D: TRBD1; V: TRBV24-1; J: TRBJ2-5; CDR3: CATSDRLTGDGLETQYF; DNA: TGTGCCACCAGTGACCGCCTGACAGGGGACGGTCTGGAGACCCAGTACTTC
size: few; D: -; V: TRBV4-3; J: TRBJ2-1; CDR3: CASSPREDRESYNEQFF; DNA: TGCGCCAGCAGCCCGAGGGAGGACAGAGAATCCTACAATGAGCAGTTCTTC
size: few; D: -; V: TRBV7-9; J: TRBJ2-2; CDR3: CASSLVERAGELFF; DNA: TGTGCCAGCAGCTTAGTGGAGAGGGCCGGGGAGCTGTTTTTT
size: -; D: -; V: TRBV20-1; J: TRBJ1-2; CDR3: CSARDEGANYGYTF; DNA: TGCAGTGCTAGAGACGAGGGAGCTAACTATGGCTACACCTTC